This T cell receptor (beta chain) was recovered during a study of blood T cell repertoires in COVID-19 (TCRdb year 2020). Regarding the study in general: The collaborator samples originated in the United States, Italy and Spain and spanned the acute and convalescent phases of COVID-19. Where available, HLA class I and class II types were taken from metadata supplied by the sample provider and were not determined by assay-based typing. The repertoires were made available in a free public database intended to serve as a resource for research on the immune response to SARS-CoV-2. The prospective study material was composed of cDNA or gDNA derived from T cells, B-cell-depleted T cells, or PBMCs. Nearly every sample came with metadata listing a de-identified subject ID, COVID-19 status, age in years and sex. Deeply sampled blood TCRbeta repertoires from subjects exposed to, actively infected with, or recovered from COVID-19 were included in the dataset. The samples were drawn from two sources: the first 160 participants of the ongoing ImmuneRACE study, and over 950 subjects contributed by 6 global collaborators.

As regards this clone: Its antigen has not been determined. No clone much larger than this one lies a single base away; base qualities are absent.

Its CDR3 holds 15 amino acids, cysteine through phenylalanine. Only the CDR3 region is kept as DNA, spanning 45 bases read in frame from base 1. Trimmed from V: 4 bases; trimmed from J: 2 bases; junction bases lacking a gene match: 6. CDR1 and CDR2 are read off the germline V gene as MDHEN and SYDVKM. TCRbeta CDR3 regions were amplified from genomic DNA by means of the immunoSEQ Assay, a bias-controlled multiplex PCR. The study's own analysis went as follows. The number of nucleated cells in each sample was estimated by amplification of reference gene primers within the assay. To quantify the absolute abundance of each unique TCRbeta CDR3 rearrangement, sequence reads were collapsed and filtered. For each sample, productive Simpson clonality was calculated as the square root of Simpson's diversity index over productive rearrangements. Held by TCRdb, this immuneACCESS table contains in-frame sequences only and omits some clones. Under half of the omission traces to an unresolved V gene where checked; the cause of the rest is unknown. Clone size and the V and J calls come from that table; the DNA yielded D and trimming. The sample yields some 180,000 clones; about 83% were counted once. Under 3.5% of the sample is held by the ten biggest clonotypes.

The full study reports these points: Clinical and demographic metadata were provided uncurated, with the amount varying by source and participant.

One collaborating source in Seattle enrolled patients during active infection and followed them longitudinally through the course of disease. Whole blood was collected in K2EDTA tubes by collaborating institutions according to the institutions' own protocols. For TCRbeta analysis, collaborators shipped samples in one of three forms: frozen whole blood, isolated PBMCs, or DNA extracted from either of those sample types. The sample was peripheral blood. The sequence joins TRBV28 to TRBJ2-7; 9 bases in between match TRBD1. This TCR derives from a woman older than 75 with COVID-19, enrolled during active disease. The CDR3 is CASSYRWDRAYEQYF. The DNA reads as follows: TGTGCCAGCAGTTACCGCTGGGACAGGGCCTACGAGCAGTACTTC.